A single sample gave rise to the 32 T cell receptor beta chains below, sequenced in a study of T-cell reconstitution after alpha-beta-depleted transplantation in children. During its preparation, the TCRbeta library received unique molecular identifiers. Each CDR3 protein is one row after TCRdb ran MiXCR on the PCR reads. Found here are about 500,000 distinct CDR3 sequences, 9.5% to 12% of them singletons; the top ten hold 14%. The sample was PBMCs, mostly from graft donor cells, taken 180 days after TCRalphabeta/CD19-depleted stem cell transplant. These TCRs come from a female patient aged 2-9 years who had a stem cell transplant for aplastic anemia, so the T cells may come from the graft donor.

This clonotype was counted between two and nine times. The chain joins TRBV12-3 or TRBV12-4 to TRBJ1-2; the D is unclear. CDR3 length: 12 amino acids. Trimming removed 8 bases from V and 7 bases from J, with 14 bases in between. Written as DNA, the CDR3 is TGTGCCAGCTACAACGGGGTTTTTGGCTACACCTTC. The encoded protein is CASYNGVFGYTF.

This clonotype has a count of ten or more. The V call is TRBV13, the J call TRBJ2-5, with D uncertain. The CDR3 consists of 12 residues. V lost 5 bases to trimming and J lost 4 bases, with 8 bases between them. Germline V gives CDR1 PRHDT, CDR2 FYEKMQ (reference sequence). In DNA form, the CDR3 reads TGTGCCAGCAGCATAGTATTAGAGACCCAGTACTTC. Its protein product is CASSIVLETQYF.

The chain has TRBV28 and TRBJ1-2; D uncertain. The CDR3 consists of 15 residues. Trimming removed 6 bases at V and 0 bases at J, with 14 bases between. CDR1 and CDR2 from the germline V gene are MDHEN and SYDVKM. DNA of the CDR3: TGTGCCAGCAGAAATGTAGGCAGCCCTAACTATGGCTACACCTTC. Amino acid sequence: CASRNVGSPNYGYTF.

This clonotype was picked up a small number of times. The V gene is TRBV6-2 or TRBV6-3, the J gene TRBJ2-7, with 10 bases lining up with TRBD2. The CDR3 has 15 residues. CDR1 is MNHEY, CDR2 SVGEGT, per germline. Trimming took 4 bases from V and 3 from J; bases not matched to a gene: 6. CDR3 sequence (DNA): TGTGCCAGCAGTTCTAGGCTAGCGGGAGACTACGAGCAGTACGTC. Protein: CASSSRLAGDYEQYV.

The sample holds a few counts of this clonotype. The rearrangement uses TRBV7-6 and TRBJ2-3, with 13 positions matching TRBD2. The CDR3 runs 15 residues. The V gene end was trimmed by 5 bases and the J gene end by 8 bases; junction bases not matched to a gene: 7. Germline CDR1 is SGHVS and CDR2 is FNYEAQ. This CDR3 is CASSLRLAGGGTQYF. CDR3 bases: TGTGCCAGCAGCCTCCGACTAGCGGGAGGCGGTACGCAGTATTTT.

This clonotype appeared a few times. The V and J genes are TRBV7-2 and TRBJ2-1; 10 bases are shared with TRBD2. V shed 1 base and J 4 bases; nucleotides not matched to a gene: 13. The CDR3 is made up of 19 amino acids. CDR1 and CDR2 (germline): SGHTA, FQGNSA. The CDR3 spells CASSLGLAGAGGRYNEQFF. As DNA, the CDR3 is TGTGCCAGCAGCTTAGGGCTAGCGGGAGCGGGGGGGAGGTACAATGAGCAGTTCTTC. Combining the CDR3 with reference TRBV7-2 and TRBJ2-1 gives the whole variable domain GAGVSQSPSNKVTEKGKDVELRCDPISGHTALYWYRQSLGQGLEFLIYFQGNSAPDKSGLPSDRFSAERTGGSVSTLTIQRTQQEDSAVYLCASSLGLAGAGGRYNEQFFGPGTRLTVL.

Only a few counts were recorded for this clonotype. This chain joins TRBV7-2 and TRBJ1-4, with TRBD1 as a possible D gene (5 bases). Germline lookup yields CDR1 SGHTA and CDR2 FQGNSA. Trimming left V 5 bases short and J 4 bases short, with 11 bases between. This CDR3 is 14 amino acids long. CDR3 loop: CASSPGTFNEKLFF. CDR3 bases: TGTGCCAGCAGCCCCGGGACCTTTAATGAAAAACTGTTTTTT.

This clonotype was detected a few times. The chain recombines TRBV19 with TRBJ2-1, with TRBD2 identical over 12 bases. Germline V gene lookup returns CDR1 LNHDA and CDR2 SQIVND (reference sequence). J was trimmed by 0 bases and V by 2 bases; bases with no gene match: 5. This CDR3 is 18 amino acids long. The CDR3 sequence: CASSIRAGLAGSYNEQFF. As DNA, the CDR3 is TGTGCCAGTAGTATAAGGGCGGGACTAGCGGGCTCCTACAATGAGCAGTTCTTC.

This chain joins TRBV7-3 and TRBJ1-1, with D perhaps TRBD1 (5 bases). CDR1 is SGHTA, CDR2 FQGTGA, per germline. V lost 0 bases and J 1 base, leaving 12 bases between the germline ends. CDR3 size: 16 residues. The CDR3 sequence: CASSLTGTRTNTEAFF. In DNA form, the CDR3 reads TGTGCCAGCAGCTTAACGGGGACCCGGACGAACACTGAAGCTTTCTTT.

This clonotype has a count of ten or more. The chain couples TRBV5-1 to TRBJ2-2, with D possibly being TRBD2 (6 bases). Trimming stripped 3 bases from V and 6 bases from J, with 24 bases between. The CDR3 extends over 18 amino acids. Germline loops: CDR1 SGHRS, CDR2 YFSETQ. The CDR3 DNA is TGCGCCAGCAGCTCCCGGAGGGCAGGGAAAACCCACCCCGGGGAGCTGTTTTTT. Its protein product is CASSSRRAGKTHPGELFF.

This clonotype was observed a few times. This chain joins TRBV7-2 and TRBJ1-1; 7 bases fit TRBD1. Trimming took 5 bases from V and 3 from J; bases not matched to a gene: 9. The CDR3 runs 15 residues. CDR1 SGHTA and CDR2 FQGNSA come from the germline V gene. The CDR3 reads CASSLTGTGDTEAFF. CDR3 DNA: TGTGCCAGCAGCCTGACAGGGACGGGCGACACTGAAGCTTTCTTT.

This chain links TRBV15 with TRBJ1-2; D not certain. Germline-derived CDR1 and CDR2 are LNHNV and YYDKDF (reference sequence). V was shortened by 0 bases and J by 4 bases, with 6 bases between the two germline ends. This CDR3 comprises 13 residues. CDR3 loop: CATSRDRLYGYTF. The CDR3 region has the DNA TGTGCCACCAGCAGAGATCGTCTCTATGGCTACACCTTC.

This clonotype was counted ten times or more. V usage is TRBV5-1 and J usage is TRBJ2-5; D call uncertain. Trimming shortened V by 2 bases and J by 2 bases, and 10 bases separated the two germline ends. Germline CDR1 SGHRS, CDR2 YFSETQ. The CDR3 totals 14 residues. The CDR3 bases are TGCGCCAGCAGCTTATCACCCCTACAAGAGACCCAGTACTTC. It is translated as CASSLSPLQETQYF.

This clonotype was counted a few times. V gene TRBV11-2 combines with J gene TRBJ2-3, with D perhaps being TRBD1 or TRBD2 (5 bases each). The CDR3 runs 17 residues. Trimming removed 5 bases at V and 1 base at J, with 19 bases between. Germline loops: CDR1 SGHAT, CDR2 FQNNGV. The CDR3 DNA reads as TGTGCCAGCAGCGTGTTTTTACGGGACCTTGGCACAGATACGCAGTATTTT. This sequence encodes CASSVFLRDLGTDTQYF. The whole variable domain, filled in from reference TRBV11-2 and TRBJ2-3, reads EAGVAQSPRYKIIEKRQSVAFWCNPISGHATLYWYQQILGQGPKLLIQFQNNGVVDDSQLPKDRFSAERLKGVDSTLKIQPAKLEDSAVYLCASSVFLRDLGTDTQYFGPGTRLTVL.

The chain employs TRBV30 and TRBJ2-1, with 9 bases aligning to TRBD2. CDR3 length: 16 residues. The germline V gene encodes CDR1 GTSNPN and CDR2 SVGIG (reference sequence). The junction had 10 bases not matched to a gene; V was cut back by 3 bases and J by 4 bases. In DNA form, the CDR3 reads TGTGCCTGGAGAAAATTCTCACTAGCGGGTTACAATGAGCAGTTCTTC. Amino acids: CAWRKFSLAGYNEQFF.

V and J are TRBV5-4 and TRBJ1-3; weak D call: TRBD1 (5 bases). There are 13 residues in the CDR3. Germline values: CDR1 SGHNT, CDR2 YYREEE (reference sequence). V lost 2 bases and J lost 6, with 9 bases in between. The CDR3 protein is CASSFGGENTIYF. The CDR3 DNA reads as TGTGCCAGCAGCTTCGGGGGGGAAAACACCATATATTTT.

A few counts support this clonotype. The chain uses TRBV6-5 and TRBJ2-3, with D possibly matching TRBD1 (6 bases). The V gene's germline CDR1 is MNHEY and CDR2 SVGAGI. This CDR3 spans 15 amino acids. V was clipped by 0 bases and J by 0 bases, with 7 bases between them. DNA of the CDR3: TGTGCCAGCAGTTACTCGACAGGAAGCACAGATACGCAGTATTTT. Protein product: CASSYSTGSTDTQYF.

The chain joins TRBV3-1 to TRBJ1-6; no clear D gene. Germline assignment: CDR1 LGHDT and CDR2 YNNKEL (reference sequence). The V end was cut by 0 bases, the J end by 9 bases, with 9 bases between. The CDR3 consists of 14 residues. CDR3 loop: CASSQEGLASPLHF. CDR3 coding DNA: TGTGCCAGCAGCCAAGAAGGGCTAGCTTCACCCCTCCACTTT.

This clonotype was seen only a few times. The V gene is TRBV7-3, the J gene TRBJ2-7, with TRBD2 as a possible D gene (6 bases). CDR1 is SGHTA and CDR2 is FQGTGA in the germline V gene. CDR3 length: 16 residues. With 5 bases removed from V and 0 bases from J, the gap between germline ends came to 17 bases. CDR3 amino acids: CASSPQVAVSSYEQYF. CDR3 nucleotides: TGTGCCAGCAGCCCCCAGGTAGCGGTTAGCTCCTACGAGCAGTACTTC. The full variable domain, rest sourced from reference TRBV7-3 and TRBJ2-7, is GAGVSQTPSNKVTEKGKYVELRCDPISGHTALYWYRQSLGQGPEFLIYFQGTGAADDSGLPNDRFFAVRPEGSVSTLKIQRTERGDSAVYLCASSPQVAVSSYEQYFGPGTRLTVT.

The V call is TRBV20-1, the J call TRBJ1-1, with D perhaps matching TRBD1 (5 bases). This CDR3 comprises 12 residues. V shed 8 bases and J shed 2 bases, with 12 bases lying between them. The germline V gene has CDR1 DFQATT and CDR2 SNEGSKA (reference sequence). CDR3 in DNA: TGCAGTCCACGGACACCTAACACTGAAGCTTTCTTT. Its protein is CSPRTPNTEAFF.

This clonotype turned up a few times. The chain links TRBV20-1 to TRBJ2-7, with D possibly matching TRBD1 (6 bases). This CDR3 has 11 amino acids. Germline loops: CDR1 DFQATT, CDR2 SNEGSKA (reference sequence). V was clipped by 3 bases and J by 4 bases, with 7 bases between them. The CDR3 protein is CSARDSYEQYV. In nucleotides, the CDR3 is TGCAGTGCTAGGGACAGTTACGAGCAGTACGTC.

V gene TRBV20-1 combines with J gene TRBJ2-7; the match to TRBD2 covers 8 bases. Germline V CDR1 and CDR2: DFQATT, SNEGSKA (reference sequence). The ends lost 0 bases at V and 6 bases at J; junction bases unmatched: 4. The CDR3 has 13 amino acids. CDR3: CSARDGGGFEQYV. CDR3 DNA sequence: TGCAGTGCTAGAGATGGCGGGGGGTTCGAGCAGTACGTC.

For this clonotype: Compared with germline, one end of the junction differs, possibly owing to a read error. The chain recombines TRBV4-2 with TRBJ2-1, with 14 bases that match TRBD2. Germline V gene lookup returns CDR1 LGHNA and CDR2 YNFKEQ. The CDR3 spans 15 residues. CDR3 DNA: TGTGCCAGCAGCCAACGGACTAGCGGGAGGACGTTCCAGTCCTTC. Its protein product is CASSQRTSGRTFQSF.

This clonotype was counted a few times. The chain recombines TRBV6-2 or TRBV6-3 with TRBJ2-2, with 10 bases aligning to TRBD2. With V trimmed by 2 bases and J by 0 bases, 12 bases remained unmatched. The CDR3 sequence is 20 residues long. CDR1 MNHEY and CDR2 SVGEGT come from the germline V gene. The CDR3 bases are TGTGCCAGCAGTTACGGAACCGGTTGGCTAGCGGGAGCGAACACCGGGGAGCTGTTTTTT. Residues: CASSYGTGWLAGANTGELFF.

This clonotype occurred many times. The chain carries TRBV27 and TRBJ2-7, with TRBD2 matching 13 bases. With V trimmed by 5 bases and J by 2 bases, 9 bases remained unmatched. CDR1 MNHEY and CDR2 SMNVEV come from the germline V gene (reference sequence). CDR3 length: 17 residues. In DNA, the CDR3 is TGTGCCAGCAGTCTCCGGACTAGCGGGAGAATGCCCTACGAGCAGTACTTC. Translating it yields CASSLRTSGRMPYEQYF.

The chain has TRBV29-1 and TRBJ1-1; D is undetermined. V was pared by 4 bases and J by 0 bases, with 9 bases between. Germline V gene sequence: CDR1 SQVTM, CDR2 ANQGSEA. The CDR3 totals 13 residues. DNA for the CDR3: TGCAGCGTTGCCCCGACGGTGAACACTGAAGCTTTCTTT. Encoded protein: CSVAPTVNTEAFF.

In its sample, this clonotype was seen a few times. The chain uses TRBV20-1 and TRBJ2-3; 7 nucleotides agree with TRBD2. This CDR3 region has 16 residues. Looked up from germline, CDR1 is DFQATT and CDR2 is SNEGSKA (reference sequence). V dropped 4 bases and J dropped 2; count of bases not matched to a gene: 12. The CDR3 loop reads CSAKGTGGGPTDTQYF. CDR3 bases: TGCAGTGCTAAAGGGACGGGCGGGGGTCCCACAGATACGCAGTATTTT.

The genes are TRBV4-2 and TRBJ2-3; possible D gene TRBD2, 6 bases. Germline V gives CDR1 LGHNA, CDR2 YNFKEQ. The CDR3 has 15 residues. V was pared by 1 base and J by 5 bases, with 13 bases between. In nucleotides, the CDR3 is TGTGCCAGCAGCCAAGGGGGCCGGGAGCGAGATACGCAGTATTTT. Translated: CASSQGGRERDTQYF.

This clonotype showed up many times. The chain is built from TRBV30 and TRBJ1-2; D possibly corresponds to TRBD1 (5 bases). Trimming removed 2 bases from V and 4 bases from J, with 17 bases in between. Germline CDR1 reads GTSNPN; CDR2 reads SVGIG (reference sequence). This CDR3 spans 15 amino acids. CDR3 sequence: CAWSRASTVSYGYTF. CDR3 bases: TGTGCCTGGAGTCGGGCCTCGACAGTATCCTATGGCTACACCTTC.

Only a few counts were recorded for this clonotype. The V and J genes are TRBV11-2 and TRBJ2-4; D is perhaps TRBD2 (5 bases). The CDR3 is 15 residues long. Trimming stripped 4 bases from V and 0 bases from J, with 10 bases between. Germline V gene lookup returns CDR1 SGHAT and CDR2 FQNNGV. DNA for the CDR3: TGTGCCAGCAGCTCCGGCGGACTAGCCAAAAACATTCAGTACTTC. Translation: CASSSGGLAKNIQYF.

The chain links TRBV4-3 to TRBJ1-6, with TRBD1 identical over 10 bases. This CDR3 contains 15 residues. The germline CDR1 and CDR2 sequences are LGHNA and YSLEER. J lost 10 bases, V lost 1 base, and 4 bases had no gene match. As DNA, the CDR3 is TGCGCCAGCAGCCAAGTAGGGGGACAGGGGTCACCCCTCCACTTT. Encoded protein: CASSQVGGQGSPLHF.

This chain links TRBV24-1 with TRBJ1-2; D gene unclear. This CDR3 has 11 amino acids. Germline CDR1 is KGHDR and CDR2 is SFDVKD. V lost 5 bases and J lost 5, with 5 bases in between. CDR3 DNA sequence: TGTGCCACCAGTGGAGAGTATGGCTACACCTTC. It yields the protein CATSGEYGYTF.